The rows below give T cell receptor beta chains drawn from one sample of a study of T cell changes during pregnancy in multiple sclerosis. The table came from immunoSEQ multiplex PCR; TCRdb's copy has only in-frame clones and leaves some out. The sample includes 75,000 to 90,000 clones, about nine tenths of them seen just once. This specimen was PBMCs, taken in the first trimester of pregnancy. The receptors come from a female donor in good health, serving as a control in a pregnancy study. Some clones in this sample may be carry-over from other donors' samples. Each CDR3 is given with its conserved first and last residue. A D gene is named only where the DNA matches it firmly. Not all rows give a size; the values are once, few, many and, for expanded clones, a class.

j_call v_call clone_size d_call cdr3_nt cdr3_aa
TRBJ2-5 TRBV19 NA NA TGTGCCAGTAGTATAGGGCGGCCGCTAAACCCCCAAGAGACCCAGTACTTC CASSIGRPLNPQETQYF
TRBJ2-5 TRBV7-2 NA NA TGTGCCAGCAGCTTTGAGGGGACAAGGACGGAGACCCAGTACTTC CASSFEGTRTETQYF
TRBJ2-7 TRBV5-5 NA TRBD2 TGTGCCAGCAGCTTAAAGGGGGCCAGGACTAGCGGGGTCCCCTACGAGCAGTACTTC CASSLKGARTSGVPYEQYF
TRBJ2-1 TRBV7-8 once NA TGTGCCAGCAGCTTTGGGCGGGATGTAGATGAGCAGTTCTTC CASSFGRDVDEQFF
TRBJ2-7 TRBV29-1 NA TRBD1 TGCAGCGTCGGTGGGGACAGTACCTACGAGCAGTACTTC CSVGGDSTYEQYF
TRBJ2-3 TRBV29-1 NA NA TGCAGCGTACCCAATAGCGGAGACACAGATACGCAGTATTTT CSVPNSGDTDTQYF
TRBJ1-2 TRBV10-3 few NA TGTGCCATCAGTGACCCCGGGGGGAATGGCTACACCTTC CAISDPGGNGYTF
TRBJ2-1 TRBV6-5 NA TRBD2 TGTGCCAGCAGTTACCTGGGACTAAAGGATGAGCAGTTCTTC CASSYLGLKDEQFF
TRBJ2-7 TRBV6-1 NA NA TGTGCCAGCAGTGATACCGTACTGATCGAGCAGTACTTC CASSDTVLIEQYF
TRBJ2-7 TRBV7-8 NA NA TGTGCCAGCAGCTTAGGGACAATCTCCTACGAGCAGTACTTC CASSLGTISYEQYF
TRBJ2-7 TRBV29-1 NA NA TGCAGCGTTGTCGGACAGCGCTACGAGCAGTACTTC CSVVGQRYEQYF
TRBJ2-2 TRBV27 NA TRBD1 TGTGCCAGCAGTTTGAAACCGGGACAGGGGGACCGGGAGCTGTTTTTT CASSLKPGQGDRELFF
TRBJ2-5 TRBV6-5 NA TRBD2 TGTGCCAGCAGCTCCTGGGGGAGGGGCCAAGAGACCCAGTACTTC CASSSWGRGQETQYF
TRBJ1-5 TRBV4-3 NA TRBD1 TGCGCCAGCAGCCAAGATTGGGGGCAGGGGGCTAAAAATCAGCCCCAGCATTTT CASSQDWGQGAKNQPQHF
TRBJ2-7 TRBV18 NA TRBD1 TGTGCCAGCTCACCCGGAGGACAGGAGAGGAACTACGAGCAGTACTTC CASSPGGQERNYEQYF
TRBJ2-5 TRBV10-3 once TRBD2 TGTGCCACAGGGCGGGGGGTCCAAGAGACCCAGTACTTC CATGRGVQETQYF
TRBJ2-2 TRBV4-3 NA TRBD2 TGCGCCAGCAGCCAAGGACTAGCGGGAGCTTCCGGGGAGCTGTTTTTT CASSQGLAGASGELFF
TRBJ2-6 TRBV19 NA NA TGTGCCAGTACTTCCCGTAGGAGCTCTGGGGCCAACGTCCTGACTTTC CASTSRRSSGANVLTF
TRBJ2-1 TRBV11-2 NA NA TGTGCCAGCAGCCTAGAGACAGGTGACGAGCAGTTCTTC CASSLETGDEQFF
TRBJ2-3 TRBV28 NA TRBD1 TGTGCCACCGCGTGGACAGGCGGGACAGATACGCAGTATTTT CATAWTGGTDTQYF
TRBJ2-7 TRBV28 NA TRBD1 TGTGCCAGCAGTCGTCCGGGACAGGGGACCTACGAGCAGTACTTC CASSRPGQGTYEQYF
TRBJ2-2 TRBV5-1 NA NA TGCGCCAGCAGCTTGTTCGGCGGGGCGAACACCGGGGAGCTGTTTTTT CASSLFGGANTGELFF
TRBJ1-5 TRBV18 NA NA TGTGCCAGCTCCCCAGGGGAGGGACAGCCCCAGCATTTT CASSPGEGQPQHF
TRBJ2-1 TRBV7-3 NA TRBD2 TGTGCCAGCAGCTTAACAGCGGGAGGGCCAAATGAGCAGTTCTTC CASSLTAGGPNEQFF
TRBJ1-5 TRBV2 NA NA TGTGCCAGCAGTGACGGGGATAGCAATCAGCCCCAGCATTTT CASSDGDSNQPQHF
TRBJ2-1 TRBV6-1 NA TRBD2 TGTGCCAGCAGTGAAAGTAGCGGGGGGGCTGATGAGCAGTTCTTC CASSESSGGADEQFF
TRBJ1-5 TRBV7-2 NA NA TGTGCCAGCAGCTCGGACTTGAACCAGCCCCAGCATTTT CASSSDLNQPQHF
TRBJ2-5 TRBV7-7 NA TRBD2 TGTGCCAGCGCGGGGGTAGGGGAGACCCAGTACTTC CASAGVGETQYF
TRBJ2-1 TRBV2 NA TRBD1 TGTGCCAGCAGTAGGACAGGGGTGAATGAGCAGTTCTTC CASSRTGVNEQFF
TRBJ2-7 TRBV10-3 NA TRBD2 TGTGCCAGTAGCGGGAACTCGCGAACCTACGAGCAGTACTTC CASSGNSRTYEQYF
TRBJ2-3 TRBV19 NA TRBD1 TGTGCCAGCCGACAGGGTGTAGCAGATACGCAGTATTTT CASRQGVADTQYF
TRBJ2-7 TRBV7-8 NA NA TGTGCCAGCAGCTCCCGATGGGGACTGCCCCTGGACTTC CASSSRWGLPLDF
TRBJ1-1 TRBV28 NA TRBD1 TGTGCCAGCAGTGTAGGGGGCGCGGCCACTGAAGCTTTCTTT CASSVGGAATEAFF
TRBJ1-1 TRBV28 NA TRBD1 TGTGCTTCCCCAGGGGGCACTGAAGCTTTCTTT CASPGGTEAFF
TRBJ1-5 TRBV5-1 NA TRBD1 TGCGCCAGCAGCTTATCCCCGGGACAGGGCGGGTATCAGCCCCAGCATTTT CASSLSPGQGGYQPQHF
TRBJ1-6 TRBV28 NA NA TGTGCCAGCTCCGGGGTTTCACCCCTCCACTTT CASSGVSPLHF
TRBJ1-1 TRBV19 NA TRBD1 TGTGCCAGTACCAAGACAGGGGGTAGCACTGAAGCTTTCTTT CASTKTGGSTEAFF
TRBJ2-5 TRBV4-3 NA TRBD1 TGCGCCAGCAGCCCTCTCTGGGACAGCTTTCAAGAGACCCAGTACTTC CASSPLWDSFQETQYF
TRBJ2-5 TRBV10-3 once NA TGTGCCATCAGTGAGTCGACGGCGCAGGCGAACCAAGAGACCCAGTACTTC CAISESTAQANQETQYF
TRBJ1-2 TRBV28 NA TRBD1 TGTGCCAGCGGGACAGGGGTGAACACCTTC CASGTGVNTF
TRBJ1-6 TRBV5-6 NA NA TGTGCCAGCAGCTTGACGGAAGGGAGGTCACCCCTCCACTTT CASSLTEGRSPLHF
TRBJ2-1 TRBV4-2 NA TRBD2 TGTGCCAGCAGCCAAGAAGGACTAGCGGGATTCGATGAGCAGTTCTTC CASSQEGLAGFDEQFF
TRBJ1-1 TRBV7-8 NA NA TGTGCCAGCAGCTTAGCAGGCAGGGCGAACACTGAAGCTTTCTTT CASSLAGRANTEAFF
TRBJ2-5 TRBV5-4 NA NA TGTGCCAGCAGCTTTCTAGAGACCCAGTACTTC CASSFLETQYF
TRBJ2-3 TRBV6-1 NA TRBD1 TGTGCCAGCAGTGAAGGGGTGGGGGACAGGGGGGTAACAGATACGCAGTATTTT CASSEGVGDRGVTDTQYF
TRBJ2-2 TRBV11-1 NA NA TGTGCCAGCACCCACACGACAGGACGCACCGGGGAGCTGTTTTTT CASTHTTGRTGELFF
TRBJ2-7 TRBV6-6 NA TRBD1 TGTGCCAGCAGTTCCAGACAGGGGGCCGCCTACGAGCAGTACTTC CASSSRQGAAYEQYF
TRBJ1-5 TRBV2 NA NA TGTGCCAGCAGTTGGAGCGTCGTAGGCCGGCCCCAGCATTTT CASSWSVVGRPQHF
TRBJ2-3 TRBV11-3 NA TRBD1 TGTGCCAGCAGCCCAGGGACAGGGGGTTTCACAGATACGCAGTATTTT CASSPGTGGFTDTQYF
TRBJ2-3 TRBV6-5 NA NA TGTGCCAGCCGCCCGGGGGGCGCGTATACGCAGTATTTT CASRPGGAYTQYF
TRBJ1-4 TRBV2 NA NA TGTGCCAGCAGAGGACAGTCAACTAATGAAAAACTGTTTTTT CASRGQSTNEKLFF
TRBJ1-2 TRBV5-1 NA NA TGCGCCAGCAGCTTGGGACAGAACTTTGGCTACACCTTC CASSLGQNFGYTF
TRBJ2-7 TRBV6-5 NA TRBD1 TGTGCCAGCAGGCGTAACAGGGGGTACGAGCAGTACTTC CASRRNRGYEQYF